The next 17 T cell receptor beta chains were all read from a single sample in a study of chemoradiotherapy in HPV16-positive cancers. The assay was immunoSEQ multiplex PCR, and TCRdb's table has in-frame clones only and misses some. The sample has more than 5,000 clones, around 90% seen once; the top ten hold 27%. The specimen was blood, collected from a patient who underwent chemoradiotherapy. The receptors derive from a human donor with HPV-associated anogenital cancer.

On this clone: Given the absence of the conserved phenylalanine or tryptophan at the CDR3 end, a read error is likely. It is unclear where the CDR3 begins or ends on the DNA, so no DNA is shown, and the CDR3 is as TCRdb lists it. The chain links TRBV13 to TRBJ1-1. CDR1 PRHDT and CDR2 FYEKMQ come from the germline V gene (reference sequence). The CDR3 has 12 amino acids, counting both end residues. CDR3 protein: CASSLGVGPPAI.

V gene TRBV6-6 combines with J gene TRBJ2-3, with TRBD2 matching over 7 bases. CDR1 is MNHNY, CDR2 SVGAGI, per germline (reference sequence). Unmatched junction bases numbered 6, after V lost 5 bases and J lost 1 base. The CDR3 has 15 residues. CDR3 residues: CASSPPGLRTDTQYF. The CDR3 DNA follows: TGTGCCAGCAGTCCTCCGGGACTACGCACAGATACGCAGTATTTT.

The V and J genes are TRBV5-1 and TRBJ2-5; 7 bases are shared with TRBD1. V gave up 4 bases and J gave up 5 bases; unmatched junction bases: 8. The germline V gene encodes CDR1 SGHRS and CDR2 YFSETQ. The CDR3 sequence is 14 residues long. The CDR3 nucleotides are TGCGCCAGCAGCGACTTACAGGGGTGGGAGACCCAGTACTTC. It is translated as CASSDLQGWETQYF. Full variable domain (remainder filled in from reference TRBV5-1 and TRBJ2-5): KAGVTQTPRYLIKTRGQQVTLSCSPISGHRSVSWYQQTPGQGLQFLFEYFSETQRNKGNFPGRFSGRQFSNSRSEMNVSTLELGDSALYLCASSDLQGWETQYFGPGTRLLVL.

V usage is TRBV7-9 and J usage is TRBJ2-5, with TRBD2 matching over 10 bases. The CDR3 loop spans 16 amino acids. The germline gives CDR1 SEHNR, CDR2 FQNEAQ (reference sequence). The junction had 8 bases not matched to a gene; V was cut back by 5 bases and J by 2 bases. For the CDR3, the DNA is TGTGCCAGCAGCCCCCCCAGCGGGGGGGGGCAAGAGACCCAGTACTTC. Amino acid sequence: CASSPPSGGGQETQYF.

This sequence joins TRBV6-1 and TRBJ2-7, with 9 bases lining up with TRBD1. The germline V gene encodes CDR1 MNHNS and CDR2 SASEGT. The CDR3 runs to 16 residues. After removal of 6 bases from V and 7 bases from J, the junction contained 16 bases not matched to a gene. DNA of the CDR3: TGTGCCAGCAGGGAAAAACCGGGACAGGGAGTTGAGGAGCAGTACTTC. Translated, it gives CASREKPGQGVEEQYF.

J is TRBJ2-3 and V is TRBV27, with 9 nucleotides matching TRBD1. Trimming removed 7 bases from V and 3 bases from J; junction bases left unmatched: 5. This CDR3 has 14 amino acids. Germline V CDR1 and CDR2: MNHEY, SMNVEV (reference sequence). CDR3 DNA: TGTGCCAGCAAACGGACAGGGGAAACAGATACGCAGTATTTT. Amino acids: CASKRTGETDTQYF.

The CDR3 DNA sequence: TGTGCCAGCAGCTTGGAAGGGATCGGCCACGAGCAGTACTTC. Translating it yields CASSLEGIGHEQYF. J is TRBJ2-7 and V is TRBV5-6; D gene unclear. In germline, CDR1 is SGHDT, CDR2 YYEEEE. This CDR3 has 14 residues. Trimming removed 0 bases at V and 5 bases at J, with 12 bases between.

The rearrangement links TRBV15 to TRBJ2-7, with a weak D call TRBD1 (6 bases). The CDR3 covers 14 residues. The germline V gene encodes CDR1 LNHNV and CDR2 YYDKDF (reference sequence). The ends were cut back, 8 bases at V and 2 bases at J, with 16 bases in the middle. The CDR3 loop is CATGTGGDPYEQYF. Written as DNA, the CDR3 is TGTGCCACCGGAACTGGGGGCGACCCCTACGAGCAGTACTTC. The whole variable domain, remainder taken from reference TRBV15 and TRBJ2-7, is DAMVIQNPRYQVTQFGKPVTLSCSQTLNHNVMYWYQQKSSQAPKLLFHYYDKDFNNEADTPDNFQSRRPNTSFCFLDIRSPGLGDTAMYLCATGTGGDPYEQYFGPGTRLTVT.

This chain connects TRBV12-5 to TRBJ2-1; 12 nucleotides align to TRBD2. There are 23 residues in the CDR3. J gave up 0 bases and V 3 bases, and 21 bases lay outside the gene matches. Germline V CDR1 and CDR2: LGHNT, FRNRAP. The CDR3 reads CASGFTHAILAGGPLGSYNEQFF. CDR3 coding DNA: TGTGCTAGTGGTTTCACCCACGCTATTCTAGCGGGAGGGCCGCTCGGCTCCTACAATGAGCAGTTCTTC.

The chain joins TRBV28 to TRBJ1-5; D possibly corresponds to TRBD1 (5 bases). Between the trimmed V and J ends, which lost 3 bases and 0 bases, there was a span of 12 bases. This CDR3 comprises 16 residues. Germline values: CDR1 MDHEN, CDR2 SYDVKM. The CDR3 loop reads CASSLWRDYSNQPQHF. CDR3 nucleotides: TGTGCCAGCAGTTTGTGGCGGGACTATAGCAATCAGCCCCAGCATTTT. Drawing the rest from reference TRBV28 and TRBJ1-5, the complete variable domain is DVKVTQSSRYLVKRTGEKVFLECVQDMDHENMFWYRQDPGLGLRLIYFSYDVKMKEKGDIPEGYSVSREKKERFSLILESASTNQTSMYLCASSLWRDYSNQPQHFGDGTRLSIL.

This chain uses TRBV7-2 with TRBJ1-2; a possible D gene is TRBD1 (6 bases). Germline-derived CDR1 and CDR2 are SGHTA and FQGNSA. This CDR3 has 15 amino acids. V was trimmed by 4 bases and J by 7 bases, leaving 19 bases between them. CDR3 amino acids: CASSWGPGQQLGYTF. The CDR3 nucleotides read TGTGCCAGCAGCTGGGGGCCGGGGCAGCAACTTGGCTACACCTTC.

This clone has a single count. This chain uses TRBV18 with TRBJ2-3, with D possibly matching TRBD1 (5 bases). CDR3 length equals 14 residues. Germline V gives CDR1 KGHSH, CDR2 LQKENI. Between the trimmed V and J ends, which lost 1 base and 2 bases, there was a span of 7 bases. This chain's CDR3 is CASSPQGFTDTQYF. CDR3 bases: TGTGCCAGCTCACCACAGGGGTTCACAGATACGCAGTATTTT.

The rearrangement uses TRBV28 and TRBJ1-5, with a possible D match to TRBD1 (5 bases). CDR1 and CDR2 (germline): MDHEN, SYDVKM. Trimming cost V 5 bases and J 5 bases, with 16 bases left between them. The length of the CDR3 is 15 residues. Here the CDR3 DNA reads TGTGCCAGCAGTCCCTCCCTGGGGCCGTATCAGCCCCAGCATTTT. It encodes CASSPSLGPYQPQHF.

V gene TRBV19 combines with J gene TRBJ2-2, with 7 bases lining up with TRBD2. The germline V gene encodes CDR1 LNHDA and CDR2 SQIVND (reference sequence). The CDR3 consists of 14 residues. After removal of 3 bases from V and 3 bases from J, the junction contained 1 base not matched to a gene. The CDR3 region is CASSMTSHTGELFF. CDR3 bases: TGTGCCAGTAGTATGACTAGCCACACCGGGGAGCTGTTTTTT.

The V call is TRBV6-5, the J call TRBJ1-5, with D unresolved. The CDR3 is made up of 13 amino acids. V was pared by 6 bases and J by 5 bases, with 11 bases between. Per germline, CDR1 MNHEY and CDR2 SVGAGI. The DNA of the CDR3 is TGTGCCAGCAGCAACCGTCTTGATCAGCCCCAGCATTTT. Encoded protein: CASSNRLDQPQHF.

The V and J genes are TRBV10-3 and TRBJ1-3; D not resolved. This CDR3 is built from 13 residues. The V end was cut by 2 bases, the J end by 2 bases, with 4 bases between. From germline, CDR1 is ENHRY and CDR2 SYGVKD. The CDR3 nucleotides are TGTGCCATCAGTGAGGACACTGGAAACACCATATATTTT. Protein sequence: CAISEDTGNTIYF.

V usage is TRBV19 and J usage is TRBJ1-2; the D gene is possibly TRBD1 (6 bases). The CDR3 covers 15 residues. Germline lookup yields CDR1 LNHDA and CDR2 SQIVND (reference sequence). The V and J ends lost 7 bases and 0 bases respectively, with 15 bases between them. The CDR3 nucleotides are TGTGCCAGTACCCAACAGGGTTCAGCTAACTATGGCTACACCTTC. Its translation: CASTQQGSANYGYTF. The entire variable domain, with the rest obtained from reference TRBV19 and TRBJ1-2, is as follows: DGGITQSPKYLFRKEGQNVTLSCEQNLNHDAMYWYRQDPGQGLRLIYYSQIVNDFQKGDIAEGYSVSREKKESFPLTVTSAQKNPTAFYLCASTQQGSANYGYTFGSGTRLTVV.